The 27 T cell receptor beta chains below were found in one sample sequenced in a study of T cells in Graves' hyperthyroidism and ophthalmopathy. Regions amplified from RNA transcripts were the TCR beta CDR3 regions. The TCR CDR3 first-round RT-PCR relied on the HTBI primer set. TCRdb reprocessed the multiplex PCR reads via MiXCR and lists one record per CDR3 protein. Of about 590,000 distinct CDR3 sequences listed, 11% to 15% are singletons. Sequences were obtained from blood. The receptors originated from a young woman with Graves' ophthalmopathy.

This clonotype was seen a few times. This chain joins TRBV28 and TRBJ2-7; no reliable D call. Trimming left V 5 bases short and J 0 bases short, with 8 bases between. CDR1 MDHEN and CDR2 SYDVKM come from the germline V gene. The CDR3 contains 13 residues. CDR3 amino acids: CASSDYSSYEQYF. Here the CDR3 DNA reads TGTGCCAGCAGTGATTACAGCTCCTACGAGCAGTACTTC.

This clonotype appeared many times. This chain connects TRBV4-1 to TRBJ2-3; D is unclear. The ends were cut back, 0 bases at V and 1 base at J, with 5 bases in the middle. CDR1 and CDR2 (germline): MGHRA, YSYEKL. This CDR3 region has 14 residues. The CDR3 sequence: CASSQETGTDTQYF. Written as DNA, the CDR3 is TGCGCCAGCAGCCAAGAGACTGGCACAGATACGCAGTATTTT.

The chain joins TRBV24-1 to TRBJ2-1, with 12 bases lining up with TRBD2. This CDR3 is built from 15 residues. Germline CDR1 KGHDR, CDR2 SFDVKD. The junction had 5 bases not matched to a gene; V was cut back by 5 bases and J by 7 bases. The chain's CDR3 is CATSAWTSGKNEQFF. CDR3 DNA: TGTGCCACCAGTGCCTGGACTAGCGGGAAAAATGAGCAGTTCTTC.

This rearrangement joins TRBV5-1 to TRBJ2-2; perhaps TRBD2 as D (5 bases). The germline gives CDR1 SGHRS, CDR2 YFSETQ. There are 17 residues in the CDR3. Trimming stripped 3 bases from V and 2 bases from J, with 17 bases between. DNA for the CDR3: TGCGCCAGCAGCTACTCCGGGATCACGAAAAACACCGGGGAGCTGTTTTTT. The encoded protein is CASSYSGITKNTGELFF. The entire variable domain, with the rest obtained from reference TRBV5-1 and TRBJ2-2, is as follows: KAGVTQTPRYLIKTRGQQVTLSCSPISGHRSVSWYQQTPGQGLQFLFEYFSETQRNKGNFPGRFSGRQFSNSRSEMNVSTLELGDSALYLCASSYSGITKNTGELFFGEGSRLTVL.

This clonotype was found many times. The genes are TRBV12-3 or TRBV12-4 and TRBJ1-1; the D is unclear. V lost 6 bases and J 5 bases, leaving 10 bases between the germline ends. CDR3 size: 12 residues. The CDR3 coding sequence is TGTGCCAGCAGAGAGGGATGGACTGAAGCTTTCTTT. Amino acid sequence: CASREGWTEAFF.

This clonotype has only a few counts. The rearrangement uses TRBV20-1 and TRBJ2-7, with 12 bases matching TRBD1. Germline lookup yields CDR1 DFQATT and CDR2 SNEGSKA (reference sequence). J was trimmed by 5 bases and V by 3 bases; bases with no gene match: 5. CDR3 size: 14 residues. CDR3 DNA: TGCAGTGCTAGGGGACAGGGGGCTCTCAACGAGCAGTACTTC. Its translation: CSARGQGALNEQYF.

The chain employs TRBV10-3 and TRBJ2-7; 9 bases are a match to TRBD1. The CDR3 is 15 residues long. Germline V CDR1 and CDR2: ENHRY, SYGVKD. Losses at the gene ends were 6 bases for V and 4 bases for J; bases not matched to a gene: 10. CDR3 sequence (DNA): TGTGCCATCAGCGCGGGGGACAGGGTGGGGTACGAGCAGTACTTC. Translated, it gives CAISAGDRVGYEQYF.

This clonotype has just a few counts. CDR3 nucleotides: TGTGCCAGCAGTTCGTCCGGGTCCGGCCTTTGGGATGAGCAGTTCTTC. The encoded protein is CASSSSGSGLWDEQFF. The chain has TRBV6-1 and TRBJ2-1; D gene ambiguous. There are 16 residues in the CDR3. Trimming took 5 bases from V and 8 from J, leaving 22 bases between them. Per germline, CDR1 MNHNS and CDR2 SASEGT.

This clonotype was counted at least ten times. The chain uses TRBV11-3 and TRBJ2-1; the D gene could be TRBD1 or TRBD2 (7 bases each). Germline V lookup: CDR1 SGHNT, CDR2 YENEEA. The CDR3 is 19 amino acids. V shed 2 bases and J shed 7 bases, with 27 bases lying between them. This chain's CDR3 is CASSLREGARNGRNNEQFF. CDR3 DNA: TGTGCCAGCAGCTTAAGAGAGGGGGCGCGAAACGGGAGGAATAATGAGCAGTTCTTC. The variable domain in full, completed from reference TRBV11-3 and TRBJ2-1, reads EAGVVQSPRYKIIEKKQPVAFWCNPISGHNTLYWYLQNLGQGPELLIRYENEEAVDDSQLPKDRFSAERLKGVDSTLKIQPAELGDSAVYLCASSLREGARNGRNNEQFFGPGTRLTVL.

This clonotype was observed a few times. This could be a read error, since a much larger clone is one nucleotide away. The genes are TRBV20-1 and TRBJ1-1; a possible D gene is TRBD1 (5 bases). Germline V gene sequence: CDR1 DFQATT, CDR2 SNEGSKA (reference sequence). There are 14 residues in the CDR3. Trimming cost V 5 bases and J 2 bases, with 15 bases left between them. The CDR3 region is CSAESSGINTEAFF. CDR3 bases: TGCAGTGCTGAATCGTCAGGGATCAACACTGAAGCTTTCTTT.

The chain links TRBV5-1 to TRBJ2-7, with D tentatively TRBD1 (7 bases). CDR1 is SGHRS and CDR2 is YFSETQ in the germline V gene. V was pared by 0 bases and J by 0 bases, with 19 bases between. The length of the CDR3 is 18 residues. The CDR3: CASSLGRGLSPNSYEQYF. The DNA for the CDR3 is TGCGCCAGCAGCTTGGGGAGGGGGCTCTCCCCCAACTCCTACGAGCAGTACTTC.

This clonotype was observed many times. The chain combines TRBV20-1 with TRBJ2-1, with TRBD1 as a possible D gene (5 bases). This CDR3 spans 15 amino acids. Germline lookup yields CDR1 DFQATT and CDR2 SNEGSKA (reference sequence). The V gene lost 2 bases and the J gene lost 3 bases, with 14 bases spanning the gap. In DNA form, the CDR3 reads TGCAGTGCTAGAATACAGGTCGCGAGCTACAATGAGCAGTTCTTC. Residues: CSARIQVASYNEQFF.

Remarks on this clonotype: A much larger clone is a single base away; this may be a read error. The genes are TRBV3-1 and TRBJ2-6, with 9 bases that match TRBD1. The CDR3 sequence is 16 residues long. Losses at the gene ends were 6 bases for V and 4 bases for J; bases not matched to a gene: 7. The germline gives CDR1 LGHDT, CDR2 YNNKEL (reference sequence). The CDR3 region is CASSSGQGTGANVLTF. The CDR3 coding sequence is TGTGCCAGCAGTTCCGGACAGGGGACCGGGGCCAACGTCCTGACTTTC.

V and J are TRBV7-9 and TRBJ2-1; 7 bases fit TRBD1. Germline V gene data show CDR1 as SEHNR and CDR2 as FQNEAQ (reference sequence). J was trimmed by 3 bases and V by 5 bases; bases with no gene match: 10. The CDR3 is 16 amino acids. CDR3: CASSPATGIVYNEQFF. The CDR3 DNA reads as TGTGCCAGCAGCCCCGCGACAGGGATCGTCTACAATGAGCAGTTCTTC.

With regard to this clonotype: Lacking the conserved final phenylalanine or tryptophan, this CDR3 likely reflects a read error. V is TRBV19 and J is TRBJ1-1; D remains ambiguous. The germline gives CDR1 LNHDA, CDR2 SQIVND (reference sequence). Trimming stripped 3 bases from V and 4 bases from J, with 15 bases between. The CDR3 length is 15 residues. The CDR3 spells CASSMREEWSTEAFL. CDR3 DNA: TGTGCCAGTAGTATGAGGGAAGAATGGAGCACTGAAGCTTTCCTT.

This clonotype was detected ten times or more. The chain employs TRBV29-1 and TRBJ2-1; tentative D call: TRBD2 (5 bases). V lost 6 bases, J lost 8 bases, and 11 bases lay in between. The CDR3 is made up of 11 amino acids. Germline V lookup: CDR1 SQVTM, CDR2 ANQGSEA. The CDR3 DNA reads as TGCAGCGTCGGAGGTAGAGATGAGCAGTTCTTC. It is translated as CSVGGRDEQFF.

This clonotype was recorded at least ten times. The gene calls are TRBV7-9 and TRBJ2-5; D is unresolved. The CDR3 is made up of 14 amino acids. V was cut by 5 bases and J by 5 bases, with 15 bases left in between. Looked up from germline, CDR1 is SEHNR and CDR2 is FQNEAQ (reference sequence). The CDR3 protein is CASSQTAVGETQYF. CDR3 DNA sequence: TGTGCCAGCAGCCAGACGGCGGTAGGGGAGACCCAGTACTTC.

The table lists this clonotype with many counts. For the CDR3, the DNA is TGTGCCTGGAGCGGACAGAACACTGAAGCTTTCTTT. This sequence encodes CAWSGQNTEAFF. The gene calls are TRBV30 and TRBJ1-1, with TRBD1 as a possible D gene (5 bases). Germline CDR1 reads GTSNPN; CDR2 reads SVGIG (reference sequence). The CDR3 extends over 12 amino acids. The ends were cut back, 3 bases at V and 1 base at J, with 6 bases in the middle.

This clonotype was detected only a few times. This sequence joins TRBV6-2 or TRBV6-3 and TRBJ2-7, with 9 bases fitting TRBD1. Trimming at V came to 5 bases and at J to 3 bases, leaving 14 bases not matched to a gene. CDR1 is MNHEY, CDR2 SVGEGT, per germline. This CDR3 comprises 17 residues. The CDR3 region has the DNA TGTGCCAGCAGTCCTGGGACAGGGTTCCTAGGGGGCTACGAGCAGTACTTC. Encoded protein: CASSPGTGFLGGYEQYF.

The rearrangement links TRBV6-6 to TRBJ1-1; D unresolved. The length of the CDR3 is 13 residues. V gave up 2 bases and J gave up 5 bases, with 9 bases separating them. In germline, CDR1 is MNHNY, CDR2 SVGAGI (reference sequence). CDR3 bases: TGTGCCAGCAGTTACGCCCAGACGACTGAAGCTTTCTTT. Translating it yields CASSYAQTTEAFF.

The table lists this clonotype with a few counts. The gene calls are TRBV6-2 or TRBV6-3 and TRBJ1-2; TRBD1 matches 7 bases. This CDR3 has 14 amino acids. In germline, CDR1 is MNHEY, CDR2 SVGEGT. The CDR3 loop is CATGTASLSYGYTF. CDR3 nucleotide sequence: TGTGCAACTGGGACAGCGAGCCTGAGCTATGGCTACACCTTC.

This clonotype was detected ten times or more. The chain employs TRBV12-3 or TRBV12-4 and TRBJ2-1; a possible D gene is TRBD2 (5 bases). Trimming pared 8 bases from V and 0 bases from J, leaving 20 bases between. The CDR3 consists of 17 residues. The CDR3 bases are TGTGCCAGCGGATCCGTAGGAGAGCGGACCTCCTACAATGAGCAGTTCTTC. Its translation: CASGSVGERTSYNEQFF.

This clonotype was counted ten times or more. The junction departs from the called germline gene at one end, perhaps through a read error. This rearrangement joins TRBV5-1 to TRBJ2-3; 7 bases fit TRBD2. CDR3 size: 15 residues. Germline CDR1 reads SGHRS; CDR2 reads YFSETQ. The CDR3 reads CASSLWGGSTDTQYF. The CDR3 DNA reads TGTGCCAGCAGTTTATGGGGGGGAAGCACAGATACGCAGTATTTT.

This clonotype came up many times. V gene TRBV27 combines with J gene TRBJ2-5; D might be TRBD1 (6 bases). The CDR3 loop spans 18 amino acids. The V end was cut by 3 bases, the J end by 2 bases, with 22 bases between. The germline V gene encodes CDR1 MNHEY and CDR2 SMNVEV (reference sequence). This chain's CDR3 is CASSFTSMRDTLQETQYF. Here the CDR3 DNA reads TGTGCCAGCAGTTTTACGTCTATGAGGGACACACTACAAGAGACCCAGTACTTC.

The sample holds many counts of this clonotype. The V gene is TRBV6-2 or TRBV6-3, the J gene TRBJ1-5; D is possibly TRBD1 (6 bases). This CDR3 comprises 18 residues. The V gene lost 2 bases and the J gene lost 0 bases, with 17 bases spanning the gap. Germline CDR1 is MNHEY and CDR2 is SVGEGT. CDR3 protein: CASSYAGHLIDSNQPQHF. DNA of the CDR3: TGTGCCAGCAGTTACGCGGGACACCTAATAGATAGCAATCAGCCCCAGCATTTT.

The CDR3: CASRSWTGTSDEQFF. The CDR3 bases are TGTGCCAGCAGATCTTGGACAGGGACTTCGGATGAGCAGTTCTTC. The chain has TRBV3-1 and TRBJ2-1; 8 nucleotides align to TRBD1. The germline V gene has CDR1 LGHDT and CDR2 YNNKEL (reference sequence). The CDR3 totals 15 residues. V trimming: 6 bases; J trimming: 8 bases; junction bases outside the gene matches: 12.

The V call is TRBV29-1, the J call TRBJ2-2; TRBD2 agrees at 8 bases. CDR3 length: 15 amino acids. Trimming cost V 4 bases and J 4 bases; bases outside gene matches: 8. Per the germline V gene, CDR1 is SQVTM and CDR2 is ANQGSEA. The CDR3 region has the DNA TGCAGCGTTGTCGAATCAGCGGGAGTCACCGGGGAGCTGTTTTTT. It is translated as CSVVESAGVTGELFF.